Following are 19 T cell receptor beta chains from one sample sequenced in a study of cytotoxic CD8 clonotypes in ibrutinib-treated CLL. This table comes from immunoSEQ multiplex PCR, and its TCRdb copy is limited to in-frame clones, with some not included. The table includes approximately 45,000 clones, 65% to 70% detected once. The material sequenced was PBMCs, taken after 24 months of ibrutinib treatment. These receptors all stem from a human donor with chronic lymphocytic leukemia.

This clone was observed once. The V and J genes are TRBV5-1 and TRBJ2-2; 7 bases agree with TRBD1. Germline V gene lookup returns CDR1 SGHRS and CDR2 YFSETQ. V lost 5 bases and J lost 7; bases outside the gene matches: 5. This CDR3 is built from 13 residues. The CDR3 here is CASRDRDIGELFF. The CDR3 DNA sequence: TGCGCCAGCAGAGACAGGGATATCGGGGAGCTGTTTTTT.

V gene TRBV7-9 combines with J gene TRBJ2-1; possibly TRBD1 for D (6 bases). The CDR3 loop spans 14 amino acids. Germline CDR1 reads SEHNR; CDR2 reads FQNEAQ (reference sequence). Trimming removed 5 bases at V and 8 bases at J, with 16 bases between. In nucleotides, the CDR3 is TGTGCCAGCAGCCCGCATTGGGGGCAGGATGAGCAGTTCTTC. Protein: CASSPHWGQDEQFF.

The sample holds a few counts of this clone. The chain employs TRBV7-3 and TRBJ2-3; 11 bases match TRBD2. The CDR3 consists of 16 residues. V lost 2 bases, J lost 1 base, and 2 bases stayed unmatched. CDR1 SGHTA and CDR2 FQGTGA come from the germline V gene. The CDR3 protein is CASSLSLAGGTDTQYF. The CDR3 bases are TGTGCCAGCAGCTTATCACTAGCGGGGGGCACAGATACGCAGTATTTT.

The chain is built from TRBV19 and TRBJ1-5; 9 bases map to TRBD1. From germline, CDR1 is LNHDA and CDR2 SQIVND (reference sequence). V shed 8 bases and J 6 bases; nucleotides not matched to a gene: 14. The CDR3 has 16 residues. As DNA, the CDR3 is TGTGCCAGTCTTTCCGGGACAGGGAGTCCTTTTCAGCCCCAGCATTTT. Protein product: CASLSGTGSPFQPQHF. Drawing the rest from reference TRBV19 and TRBJ1-5, the complete variable domain is DGGITQSPKYLFRKEGQNVTLSCEQNLNHDAMYWYRQDPGQGLRLIYYSQIVNDFQKGDIAEGYSVSREKKESFPLTVTSAQKNPTAFYLCASLSGTGSPFQPQHFGDGTRLSIL.

This rearrangement joins TRBV19 to TRBJ2-1, with D unresolved. Germline-derived CDR1 and CDR2 are LNHDA and SQIVND (reference sequence). V lost 7 bases and J lost 0, with 7 bases in between. The CDR3 totals 13 residues. DNA for the CDR3: TGTGCCAGTAAAAGGGACTCCTACAATGAGCAGTTCTTC. Translated, it gives CASKRDSYNEQFF.

The chain's CDR3 is CASSLWADTQYF. CDR3 DNA sequence: TGTGCCAGCAGCTTGTGGGCAGATACGCAGTATTTT. The chain recombines TRBV5-6 with TRBJ2-3, with unresolved D. V was shortened by 1 base and J by 4 bases, with 4 bases between the two germline ends. The CDR3 loop spans 12 amino acids. Germline V gene lookup returns CDR1 SGHDT and CDR2 YYEEEE.

This rearrangement joins TRBV7-9 to TRBJ2-7, with D possibly TRBD2 on 5 matching bases. The CDR3 has 15 residues. Trimming took off 5 bases at V and 0 bases at J, with 14 bases between the two ends. Germline assignment: CDR1 SEHNR and CDR2 FQNEAQ (reference sequence). CDR3 sequence reads: CASSPRVDRSYEQYF. DNA for the CDR3: TGTGCCAGCAGCCCGAGGGTGGACCGCTCCTACGAGCAGTACTTC.

This clone was recorded once. This chain links TRBV7-8 with TRBJ1-1, with no clear D. The germline V gene encodes CDR1 SGHVS and CDR2 FQNEAQ. Trimming took off 2 bases at V and 6 bases at J, with 7 bases between the two ends. The CDR3 covers 12 residues. The CDR3 nucleotides read TGTGCCAGCAGCTTACTCGACTCTGAAGCTTTCTTT. Translating it yields CASSLLDSEAFF.

In its sample, this clone was seen many times. This rearrangement joins TRBV7-9 to TRBJ2-1; 10 bases are shared with TRBD2. Germline V CDR1 and CDR2: SEHNR, FQNEAQ (reference sequence). This CDR3 is 15 amino acids long. J lost 10 bases, V lost 8 bases, and 14 bases had no gene match. DNA for the CDR3: TGTGCCAGCCGGCAGGCTAGCGGGAGTTTGGGGGAGCAGTTCTTC. It yields the protein CASRQASGSLGEQFF. The full variable domain, with the rest looked up from reference TRBV7-9 and TRBJ2-1, is DTGVSQNPRHKITKRGQNVTFRCDPISEHNRLYWYRQTLGQGPEFLTYFQNEAQLEKSRLLSDRFSAERPKGSFSTLEIQRTEQGDSAMYLCASRQASGSLGEQFFGPGTRLTVL.

The V gene is TRBV6-5, the J gene TRBJ2-7; no clear D gene. The V end lost 6 bases, the J end lost 0 bases, and 9 bases lay between the germline ends. In germline, CDR1 is MNHEY, CDR2 SVGAGI. The CDR3 is 13 amino acids. CDR3 loop: CASSRRSSYEQYF. Here the CDR3 DNA reads TGTGCCAGCAGCCGAAGGAGCTCCTACGAGCAGTACTTC.

This clone was observed once. The rearrangement uses TRBV9 and TRBJ2-7; 8 bases fit TRBD1. CDR3 length: 14 residues. Trimming cost V 4 bases and J 4 bases; bases outside gene matches: 7. Germline V lookup: CDR1 SGDLS, CDR2 YYNGEE. CDR3 bases: TGTGCCAGCAGCCCACGGGACAGGACGTACGAGCAGTACTTC. Protein sequence: CASSPRDRTYEQYF.

The rearrangement links TRBV9 to TRBJ2-1, with a possible D match to TRBD2 (5 bases). The V and J ends lost 4 bases and 7 bases respectively, with 18 bases between them. There are 15 residues in the CDR3. CDR1 is SGDLS and CDR2 is YYNGEE in the germline V gene. The CDR3 loop is CASSPTLVYPNEQFF. DNA for the CDR3: TGTGCCAGCAGCCCCACACTAGTCTACCCAAATGAGCAGTTCTTC.

With respect to this clone: Other DNA sequences in the sample encode the same CDR3. The chain couples TRBV5-6 to TRBJ1-2; possibly TRBD1 for D (6 bases). Trimming cost V 4 bases and J 2 bases, with 12 bases left between them. This CDR3 spans 14 amino acids. Looked up from germline, CDR1 is SGHDT and CDR2 is YYEEEE. The chain's CDR3 is CASSPTGGNYGYTF. The CDR3, as DNA: TGTGCCAGCAGCCCGACGGGGGGCAACTATGGCTACACCTTC.

The rearrangement links TRBV2 to TRBJ2-5; 8 bases line up with TRBD1. The CDR3 covers 15 residues. V gave up 8 bases and J gave up 2 bases; unmatched junction bases: 10. Germline V CDR1 and CDR2: SNHLY, FYNNEI. This CDR3 reads CASSVGRGHQETQYF. The CDR3 DNA follows: TGTGCCAGCTCCGTGGGCAGGGGGCATCAAGAGACCCAGTACTTC.

The chain links TRBV6-4 to TRBJ1-1; no clear D gene. Trimming pared 3 bases from V and 0 bases from J, leaving 5 bases between. Germline assignment: CDR1 MRHNA and CDR2 SNTAGT. The CDR3 totals 13 residues. This CDR3 reads CASSEQLNTEAFF. CDR3 DNA: TGTGCCAGCAGTGAACAGTTGAACACTGAAGCTTTCTTT.

The J gene is TRBJ1-5, the V gene TRBV6-1; D remains ambiguous. Trimming removed 1 base from V and 5 bases from J, with 12 bases in between. Per germline, CDR1 MNHNS and CDR2 SASEGT. The CDR3 is 15 amino acids. Written as DNA, the CDR3 is TGTGCCAGCAGTGAAGGTAGGCAGCCCCATCAGCCCCAGCATTTT. Protein sequence: CASSEGRQPHQPQHF.

J is TRBJ2-5 and V is TRBV12-5, with D perhaps matching TRBD1 or TRBD2 (5 bases each). The germline gives CDR1 LGHNT, CDR2 FRNRAP. The CDR3 runs to 15 residues. Trimming stripped 6 bases from V and 5 bases from J, with 19 bases between. CDR3 loop: CASGPSGHRGETQYF. The CDR3 DNA reads TGTGCTAGTGGGCCCTCGGGGCACAGAGGGGAGACCCAGTACTTC. Full variable domain (outside the CDR3, taken from reference TRBV12-5 and TRBJ2-5): DARVTQTPRHKVTEMGQEVTMRCQPILGHNTVFWYRQTMMQGLELLAYFRNRAPLDDSGMPKDRFSAEMPDATLATLKIQPSEPRDSAVYFCASGPSGHRGETQYFGPGTRLLVL.

The gene calls are TRBV5-4 and TRBJ1-4, with a weak D call TRBD1 (6 bases). Germline lookup yields CDR1 SGHNT and CDR2 YYREEE (reference sequence). Trimming removed 9 bases at V and 4 bases at J, with 16 bases between. The length of the CDR3 is 14 residues. CDR3: CATELQGVNEKLFF. The CDR3 DNA reads TGTGCCACCGAGTTACAGGGAGTTAATGAAAAACTGTTTTTT.

The chain is built from TRBV1 and TRBJ2-3; the tabulated D call, TRBD2, remains unverified against the DNA. TRBV1 counts as a pseudogene. The CDR3 loop spans 16 amino acids. The CDR3: CTSSQEAGRLTDTQYF. As DNA, the CDR3 is TGCACCAGCAGCCAAGAGGCGGGTCGCCTCACAGATACGCAGTATTTT.